The table lists the clone carrying this T cell receptor beta chain with many counts. CDR3 length: 15 amino acids. Germline lookup yields CDR1 SGHRS and CDR2 YFSETQ. Between the trimmed V and J ends, which lost 0 bases and 4 bases, there was a span of 12 bases. The sample originates from a study of T cells in Graves' hyperthyroidism and ophthalmopathy. Amplification yielded TCR beta CDR3 regions, with RNA transcripts as the source. The HTBI primer set drove a first-round RT-PCR of the TCR CDR3. TCRdb reanalysed the multiplex PCR reads using MiXCR and keeps one entry per CDR3 protein. Counted here are hundreds of thousands of distinct CDR3 sequences, roughly 15% occurring once; the ten biggest clones make up roughly an eighth.

The receptor was derived from a man younger than 35 with Graves' ophthalmopathy. The sequenced sample was blood. V and J are TRBV5-1 and TRBJ2-3; D is uncertain. CDR3 in amino acids: CASSLGVAGPDTQYF. In nucleotides, the CDR3 is TGCGCCAGCAGCTTGGGTGTTGCCGGCCCAGATACGCAGTATTTT.